The 22 T cell receptor beta chains in this list originate from one sample, sequenced in a study of T-cell memory formation after mild COVID-19. Using its own MiXCR run on the 5' RACE reads, TCRdb lists one record per CDR3 protein. The data hold under 600,000 distinct CDR3 sequences, with approximately 21% observed a single time. Sequencing input: PBMCs or a T cell subset sorted from them (not recorded which). All receptors come from an adult woman who had mild COVID-19 (a few samples of this study predate the infection). Cell type and time point are not known.

This clonotype has a handful of counts. J is TRBJ2-7 and V is TRBV7-8; 7 positions agree with TRBD2. The CDR3 totals 13 residues. V was clipped by 3 bases and J by 6 bases; unmatched bases: 5. From germline, CDR1 is SGHVS and CDR2 FQNEAQ. The CDR3 loop reads CASSFIGRIEQYF. CDR3 DNA sequence: TGTGCCAGCAGCTTTATCGGGAGGATCGAGCAGTACTTC.

The V gene is TRBV7-2, the J gene TRBJ2-5; 10 nucleotides line up with TRBD1. The V segment lost 6 bases and the J segment 1 base; nucleotides outside the gene matches: 8. The germline CDR1 and CDR2 sequences are SGHTA and FQGNSA. This CDR3 is built from 16 residues. The CDR3 region is CASSRDRGLGQETQYF. CDR3 nucleotides: TGTGCCAGCAGTCGAGACAGGGGGCTAGGCCAAGAGACCCAGTACTTC.

The chain recombines TRBV13 with TRBJ2-1; D may be TRBD2 (6 bases). The CDR3 covers 14 residues. Germline V gene lookup returns CDR1 PRHDT and CDR2 FYEKMQ (reference sequence). Between the trimmed V and J ends, which lost 4 bases and 10 bases, there was a span of 17 bases. CDR3 residues: CASSSRGGMGEQFF. For the CDR3, the DNA is TGTGCCAGCAGCTCACGCGGAGGGATGGGGGAGCAGTTCTTC.

This clonotype showed up just a few times. The rearrangement links TRBV30 to TRBJ2-1; perhaps D is TRBD1 or TRBD2 (6 bases each). Germline CDR1 GTSNPN, CDR2 SVGIG (reference sequence). This CDR3 region has 12 residues. The V gene lost 3 bases and the J gene lost 10 bases, with 13 bases spanning the gap. CDR3 loop: CAWRSEGGEQFF. CDR3 coding DNA: TGTGCCTGGAGGAGTGAGGGGGGAGAGCAGTTCTTC. Full variable domain (remainder filled in from reference TRBV30 and TRBJ2-1): SQTIHQWPATLVQPVGSPLSLECTVEGTSNPNLYWYRQAAGRGLQLLFYSVGIGQISSEVPQNLSASRPQDRQFILSSKKLLLSDSGFYLCAWRSEGGEQFFGPGTRLTVL.

This chain uses TRBV29-1 with TRBJ1-1; TRBD1 agrees at 7 bases. CDR1 is SQVTM and CDR2 is ANQGSEA in the germline V gene. The CDR3 spans 12 residues. The V segment lost 7 bases and the J segment 6 bases; nucleotides outside the gene matches: 8. The CDR3 spells CSALFQGAEAFF. As DNA, the CDR3 is TGCAGCGCCCTTTTCCAGGGGGCTGAAGCTTTCTTT.

This rearrangement joins TRBV12-3 or TRBV12-4 to TRBJ2-1; 14 positions agree with TRBD2. Unmatched junction bases numbered 12, after V lost 5 bases and J lost 6 bases. This CDR3 has 18 residues. CDR3 protein: CASSPESGTSGSRNEQFF. The CDR3 region has the DNA TGTGCCAGCAGTCCAGAATCCGGGACTAGCGGGAGCCGCAATGAGCAGTTCTTC.

The sample holds a few counts of this clonotype. The gene calls are TRBV30 and TRBJ2-1; D is ambiguous. Germline V gives CDR1 GTSNPN, CDR2 SVGIG (reference sequence). Trimming took 2 bases from V and 2 from J, leaving 4 bases between them. The CDR3 has 12 residues. CDR3 sequence: CAWSRTYNEQFF. The CDR3 nucleotides are TGTGCCTGGAGTAGGACCTACAATGAGCAGTTCTTC.

This clonotype was picked up one time. The gene calls are TRBV7-2 and TRBJ1-5, with TRBD1 matching 12 bases. Germline CDR1 and CDR2: SGHTA and FQGNSA. The CDR3 has 16 amino acids. Losses at the gene ends were 7 bases for V and 7 bases for J; bases not matched to a gene: 11. The CDR3 sequence: CASTTGTGGAGQPQHF. As DNA, the CDR3 is TGTGCCAGCACCACCGGGACAGGGGGCGCAGGGCAGCCCCAGCATTTT.

The J gene is TRBJ2-7, the V gene TRBV6-2 or TRBV6-3; D possibly corresponds to TRBD1 (5 bases). Trimming shortened V by 2 bases and J by 0 bases, and 14 bases separated the two germline ends. The CDR3 runs to 16 residues. Looked up from germline, CDR1 is MNHEY and CDR2 is SVGEGT. CDR3 nucleotide sequence: TGTGCCAGCAGTTACGGTTCAGGGTTGGTCTCCTACGAGCAGTACTTC. It encodes CASSYGSGLVSYEQYF.

This chain joins TRBV9 and TRBJ1-5; D uncertain. CDR1 and CDR2 (germline): SGDLS, YYNGEE. Trimming shortened V by 0 bases and J by 4 bases, and 8 bases separated the two germline ends. The CDR3 is 14 amino acids. The CDR3 sequence: CASSVGRTNQPQHF. The CDR3 DNA follows: TGTGCCAGCAGCGTAGGCAGAACTAATCAGCCCCAGCATTTT.

The chain recombines TRBV7-9 with TRBJ2-3, with 13 bases aligning to TRBD2. Germline-derived CDR1 and CDR2 are SEHNR and FQNEAQ (reference sequence). CDR3 size: 16 residues. Trimming took 6 bases from V and 1 from J; bases not matched to a gene: 4. Here the CDR3 reads CASRIGLAGGTDTQYF. CDR3 sequence (DNA): TGTGCCAGCAGAATCGGACTAGCGGGAGGCACAGATACGCAGTATTTT.

In this sample, this clonotype turned up a few times. V usage is TRBV30 and J usage is TRBJ2-7; D is unclear. Germline CDR1 is GTSNPN and CDR2 is SVGIG (reference sequence). The CDR3 covers 12 residues. Between the trimmed V and J ends, which lost 2 bases and 3 bases, there was a span of 8 bases. CDR3 amino acids: CAWSFDFYEQYF. CDR3 sequence (DNA): TGTGCCTGGAGTTTCGACTTCTACGAGCAGTACTTC.

This clonotype has just a few counts. The chain combines TRBV7-9 with TRBJ2-1, with D possibly matching TRBD1 (5 bases). V shed 5 bases and J shed 2 bases, with 13 bases lying between them. The CDR3 is 15 amino acids. The germline V gene has CDR1 SEHNR and CDR2 FQNEAQ (reference sequence). The CDR3 is CASSQGDVAYNEQFF. The CDR3 DNA follows: TGTGCCAGCAGCCAAGGGGATGTGGCCTACAATGAGCAGTTCTTC.

This chain joins TRBV5-1 and TRBJ1-5; D gene ambiguous. With 2 bases removed from V and 3 bases from J, the gap between germline ends came to 9 bases. Looked up from germline, CDR1 is SGHRS and CDR2 is YFSETQ. This CDR3 has 14 amino acids. CDR3 bases: TGCGCCAGCAGCTTAGAAGGGCCCAATCAGCCCCAGCATTTT. This sequence encodes CASSLEGPNQPQHF.

The table lists this clonotype with a few counts. This rearrangement joins TRBV5-6 to TRBJ2-1; the match to TRBD1 covers 7 bases. The CDR3 consists of 13 residues. The trim removed 0 bases at V and 8 bases at J, leaving 2 bases unmatched. Germline V gene sequence: CDR1 SGHDT, CDR2 YYEEEE. CDR3 DNA sequence: TGTGCCAGCAGCTTGGACAGGGGCTATGAGCAGTTCTTC. This encodes CASSLDRGYEQFF.

There are a few counts of this clonotype. This sequence joins TRBV7-3 and TRBJ2-1; 8 bases fit TRBD2. The V and J ends lost 8 bases and 0 bases, in that order; junction bases with no gene match: 12. Per germline, CDR1 SGHTA and CDR2 FQGTGA. This CDR3 spans 17 amino acids. CDR3 amino acids: CASSGGRESSSYNEQFF. In DNA, the CDR3 is TGTGCCAGCTCGGGGGGGCGGGAGTCGAGCTCCTACAATGAGCAGTTCTTC. Full variable domain (rest looked up from reference TRBV7-3 and TRBJ2-1): GAGVSQTPSNKVTEKGKYVELRCDPISGHTALYWYRQSLGQGPEFLIYFQGTGAADDSGLPNDRFFAVRPEGSVSTLKIQRTERGDSAVYLCASSGGRESSSYNEQFFGPGTRLTVL.

V gene TRBV7-9 combines with J gene TRBJ1-4; D is perhaps TRBD1 (5 bases). The V gene's germline CDR1 is SEHNR and CDR2 FQNEAQ (reference sequence). V lost 5 bases, J lost 0 bases, and 13 bases lay in between. The CDR3 is 16 residues long. The CDR3 sequence is CASSKGAVTTNEKLFF. The CDR3 DNA reads TGTGCCAGCAGCAAAGGGGCAGTTACAACTAATGAAAAACTGTTTTTT.

Many counts were recorded for this clonotype. The chain carries TRBV7-2 and TRBJ2-1; possibly TRBD1 for D (6 bases). This CDR3 comprises 12 residues. V was trimmed by 5 bases and J by 7 bases, leaving 9 bases between them. Germline V gene sequence: CDR1 SGHTA, CDR2 FQGNSA. The CDR3 sequence is CASSVQGNEQFF. CDR3 DNA: TGTGCCAGCAGCGTTCAGGGGAATGAGCAGTTCTTC.

The rearrangement joins TRBV20-1 to TRBJ2-7, with 8 positions matching TRBD1. This CDR3 is 15 amino acids long. Germline CDR1 and CDR2: DFQATT and SNEGSKA (reference sequence). V shed 3 bases, J shed 2 bases, and the junction held 9 bases outside the gene matches. The CDR3 bases are TGCAGTGCTAGCCTTGGGGGCAGGGGGCCCTACGAGCAGTACTTC. It translates to CSASLGGRGPYEQYF.

This clonotype was seen many times. J is TRBJ2-1 and V is TRBV12-3 or TRBV12-4; no firm D call. The CDR3 has 15 amino acids. The V gene lost 5 bases and the J gene lost 7 bases, with 18 bases spanning the gap. This CDR3 reads CASSPLAVLGNEQFF. Written as DNA, the CDR3 is TGTGCCAGCAGTCCACTGGCGGTCCTAGGGAATGAGCAGTTCTTC.

This clonotype was seen a few times. This chain links TRBV12-3 or TRBV12-4 with TRBJ2-5; 7 bases fit TRBD2. The V segment lost 3 bases and the J segment 5 bases; nucleotides outside the gene matches: 6. The CDR3 is 14 amino acids. The CDR3, as DNA: TGTGCCAGCAGTTTGTCGGGGGGATCGGAGACCCAGTACTTC. Residues: CASSLSGGSETQYF.

This clonotype occurred once. CDR3 amino acids: CASSLVSGGGQETQYF. CDR3 DNA: TGTGCCAGCAGCTTAGTATCCGGCGGGGGGCAAGAGACCCAGTACTTC. The chain has TRBV11-2 and TRBJ2-5, with 8 bases that match TRBD2. In germline, CDR1 is SGHAT, CDR2 FQNNGV. V dropped 1 base and J dropped 2; count of bases not matched to a gene: 6. The length of the CDR3 is 16 residues.